One and the same sample provided the 2 T cell receptor beta chains below, sequenced in a study of technical replicates of blood from four donors. Clones were read by immunoSEQ multiplex PCR, and TCRdb kept only the in-frame ones, dropping some. The sample records under 90,000 clones, 85% to 95% being singletons. Source material: T cells isolated from PBMCs. The receptors derive from a human donor in good health.

The chain recombines TRBV28 with TRBJ2-1, with 8 bases fitting TRBD2. The CDR3 totals 15 residues. V lost 5 bases, J lost 9 bases, and 12 bases stayed unmatched. Germline values: CDR1 MDHEN, CDR2 SYDVKM. The CDR3 nucleotides read TGTGCCAGCAGTATGGTTAGCGGGATTGGGGGTGAGCAGTTCTTC. This sequence encodes CASSMVSGIGGEQFF.

The chain uses TRBV5-1 and TRBJ2-5, with 10 positions matching TRBD1. V lost 2 bases to trimming and J lost 5 bases; unmatched junction nucleotides: 3. Germline V CDR1 and CDR2: SGHRS, YFSETQ. This CDR3 spans 14 amino acids. DNA of the CDR3: TGCGCCAGCAGCTTTGGACAGGGGGATGAGACCCAGTACTTC. Translated, it gives CASSFGQGDETQYF.